What follows are 21 T cell receptor beta chains derived from one specimen sequenced in a study of blood T cell repertoires in COVID-19 (dated by TCRdb to 2018 to 2020). The library relied on the immunoSEQ multiplex PCR assay. What TCRdb holds here is the immuneACCESS table cut down to in-frame rearrangements. Part of the clones is not present; checked against another copy, under half of the missing clones reflect an unresolved V gene, and the others are unexplained. This sample is represented by about 23,000 clones; 83% of them were singletons. The ten largest clonotypes hold over 45% of the sample. Material: peripheral blood. These receptors were taken from a man between 65 and 85 years old with acute or convalescent COVID-19.

CDR3 nucleotide sequence: TGCGCCAGCAGCCAGCTAGCGGGGGCCGCTGAGCAGTTCTTC. It translates to CASSQLAGAAEQFF. The rearrangement uses TRBV4-3 and TRBJ2-1; 10 bases align to TRBD2. Germline V gene sequence: CDR1 LGHNA, CDR2 YSLEER. This CDR3 region has 14 residues. The trim removed 3 bases at V and 9 bases at J, leaving 5 bases unmatched.

V and J are TRBV18 and TRBJ2-2, with 10 bases aligning to TRBD1. The germline CDR1 and CDR2 sequences are KGHSH and LQKENI. CDR3 length: 19 amino acids. Germline trimming cut 4 bases from V and 4 bases from J; bases unmatched to any gene: 15. For the CDR3, the DNA is TGTGCCAGCTCACGATTTACTACCGGGACAGGGGTTCCCACCGGGGAGCTGTTTTTT. Protein product: CASSRFTTGTGVPTGELFF.

This clone was found once. V is TRBV6-1 and J is TRBJ2-7; D uncertain. CDR3 length: 13 amino acids. Trimming took 2 bases from V and 4 from J, leaving 9 bases between them. Germline values: CDR1 MNHNS, CDR2 SASEGT. CDR3 nucleotides: TGTGCCAGCAGTGAATCCGGGTGGTACGAGCAGTACTTC. It yields the protein CASSESGWYEQYF.

The genes are TRBV24-1 and TRBJ2-2; D perhaps matches TRBD1 (6 bases). The germline CDR1 and CDR2 sequences are KGHDR and SFDVKD. This CDR3 comprises 15 residues. Trimming cost V 4 bases and J 2 bases, with 10 bases left between them. In nucleotides, the CDR3 is TGTGCCACCAGTGAATACAGGGAAAACACCGGGGAGCTGTTTTTT. It is translated as CATSEYRENTGELFF.

V is TRBV7-7 and J is TRBJ2-3, with TRBD2 identical over 8 bases. From germline, CDR1 is SSHAT and CDR2 FNYEAQ (reference sequence). This CDR3 has 14 amino acids. With 1 base clipped from V and 4 bases from J, the junction kept 1 base outside the gene matches. This CDR3 reads CASSLGLASDTQYF. The CDR3 nucleotides read TGTGCCAGCAGCTTAGGACTAGCGTCAGATACGCAGTATTTT.

The table lists this clone with a count of one. The chain uses TRBV16 and TRBJ2-2; TRBD1 is a possible D gene (5 bases). V was clipped by 2 bases and J by 7 bases, with 8 bases between them. The CDR3 has 13 residues. Germline values: CDR1 KGHSY, CDR2 FQNENV. CDR3 region: CASSQRGFGELFF. The CDR3 DNA sequence: TGTGCCAGCAGCCAAAGGGGCTTCGGGGAGCTGTTTTTT. Looking up the rest from reference TRBV16 and TRBJ2-2 gives the full variable domain: GEEVAQTPKHLVRGEGQKAKLYCAPIKGHSYVFWYQQVLKNEFKFLISFQNENVFDETGMPKERFSAKCLPNSPCSLEIQATKLEDSAVYFCASSQRGFGELFFGEGSRLTVL.

The gene calls are TRBV19 and TRBJ2-7; 8 bases are a match to TRBD1. The length of the CDR3 is 13 residues. V shed 6 bases, J shed 1 base, and the junction held 2 bases outside the gene matches. The V gene's germline CDR1 is LNHDA and CDR2 SQIVND (reference sequence). The CDR3 nucleotides are TGTGCCAGTAGGGACAGGGCTTCCTACGAGCAGTACTTC. Translated, it gives CASRDRASYEQYF. Supplemented by reference TRBV19 and TRBJ2-7, the full variable domain reads DGGITQSPKYLFRKEGQNVTLSCEQNLNHDAMYWYRQDPGQGLRLIYYSQIVNDFQKGDIAEGYSVSREKKESFPLTVTSAQKNPTAFYLCASRDRASYEQYFGPGTRLTVT.

This clone appeared a single time. The V and J genes are TRBV5-4 and TRBJ1-1; D is perhaps TRBD1 (6 bases). The CDR3 runs 14 residues. Deletions cut 4 bases from V and 3 bases from J, with 13 bases between. Germline values: CDR1 SGHNT, CDR2 YYREEE (reference sequence). In DNA form, the CDR3 reads TGTGCCAGCAGCCCGTGGACAGCCGACACTGAAGCTTTCTTT. It is translated as CASSPWTADTEAFF. Filled out from reference TRBV5-4 and TRBJ1-1, the complete variable domain reads ETGVTQSPTHLIKTRGQQVTLRCSSQSGHNTVSWYQQALGQGPQFIFQYYREEENGRGNFPPRFSGLQFPNYSSELNVNALELDDSALYLCASSPWTADTEAFFGQGTRLTVV.

The chain has TRBV5-6 and TRBJ2-1; the D gene is possibly TRBD1 (6 bases). Trimming stripped 0 bases from V and 5 bases from J, with 6 bases between. This CDR3 comprises 13 residues. Looked up from germline, CDR1 is SGHDT and CDR2 is YYEEEE. The CDR3 nucleotides read TGTGCCAGCAGCTTGGACAGGGACAATGAGCAGTTCTTC. It yields the protein CASSLDRDNEQFF.

The chain is built from TRBV19 and TRBJ1-4; the match to TRBD1 covers 8 bases. The ends lost 3 bases at V and 8 bases at J; junction bases unmatched: 5. The CDR3 consists of 14 residues. Germline V gives CDR1 LNHDA, CDR2 SQIVND (reference sequence). The CDR3 nucleotides read TGTGCCAGTAGTATGGGGACAGGTCACGAAAAACTGTTTTTT. Protein sequence: CASSMGTGHEKLFF.

The V gene is TRBV5-5, the J gene TRBJ1-1, with TRBD1 matching over 9 bases. The ends lost 1 base at V and 4 bases at J; junction bases unmatched: 11. The CDR3 has 17 residues. Looked up from germline, CDR1 is SGHKS and CDR2 is YYEKEE (reference sequence). The CDR3 coding sequence is TGTGCCAGCAGCTTGAGACAGGGGGATTATTTGAGCACTGAAGCTTTCTTT. This translates into CASSLRQGDYLSTEAFF.

The CDR3 is CASSPGTSGRETQYF. The CDR3 bases are TGTGCCAGCAGCCCGGGGACTAGCGGGAGAGAGACCCAGTACTTC. The V and J genes are TRBV5-4 and TRBJ2-5; 14 bases are a match to TRBD2. The germline V gene encodes CDR1 SGHNT and CDR2 YYREEE (reference sequence). V lost 4 bases to trimming and J lost 4 bases; unmatched junction nucleotides: 3. This CDR3 contains 15 residues.

The table lists this clone with a few counts. The chain employs TRBV5-4 and TRBJ1-1, with a weak D call TRBD1 (5 bases). Germline-derived CDR1 and CDR2 are SGHNT and YYREEE (reference sequence). Trimming took 0 bases from V and 0 from J, leaving 9 bases between them. This CDR3 is built from 15 residues. The CDR3 nucleotides are TGTGCCAGCAGCTTGGGCGGGGGACTGAACACTGAAGCTTTCTTT. It codes for CASSLGGGLNTEAFF.

The chain employs TRBV29-1 and TRBJ1-2, with 12 nucleotides matching TRBD1. The CDR3 spans 16 residues. Germline V CDR1 and CDR2: SQVTM, ANQGSEA. V was pared by 4 bases and J by 7 bases, with 13 bases of the junction left unmatched. The CDR3 region has the DNA TGCAGCGTTGCGGGGACAGGGGGCGATCTGGAGAGTGGCTACACCTTC. Its translation is CSVAGTGGDLESGYTF.

J is TRBJ1-6 and V is TRBV6-4, with TRBD1 matching over 10 bases. Germline assignment: CDR1 MRHNA and CDR2 SNTAGT. The CDR3 has 15 amino acids. V dropped 6 bases and J dropped 7; count of bases not matched to a gene: 6. For the CDR3, the DNA is TGTGCCAGCAGAGCCGGGACAGGGGCGAATTCACCCCTCCACTTT. Its protein is CASRAGTGANSPLHF.

The V and J genes are TRBV5-4 and TRBJ2-3; 7 bases match TRBD2. Per germline, CDR1 SGHNT and CDR2 YYREEE (reference sequence). CDR3 length equals 16 residues. With 4 bases clipped from V and 0 bases from J, the junction kept 8 bases outside the gene matches. The CDR3 region has the DNA TGTGCCAGCAGCCCCTCAACGGGGGGAAGCACAGATACGCAGTATTTT. It yields the protein CASSPSTGGSTDTQYF.

This rearrangement joins TRBV6-5 to TRBJ2-1; no clear D. The CDR3 loop spans 15 amino acids. Germline lookup yields CDR1 MNHEY and CDR2 SVGAGI. With 7 bases removed from V and 0 bases from J, the gap between germline ends came to 13 bases. The DNA of the CDR3 is TGTGCCAGCACCTTATCCGGGTCCTCCTACAATGAGCAGTTCTTC. This codes for CASTLSGSSYNEQFF.

The V gene is TRBV18, the J gene TRBJ2-5; D possibly corresponds to TRBD1 (6 bases). Germline V lookup: CDR1 KGHSH, CDR2 LQKENI. V was shortened by 3 bases and J by 3 bases, with 8 bases between the two germline ends. The CDR3 length is 13 residues. In DNA form, the CDR3 reads TGTGCCAGCTCACCTGGACAGAAAGAGACCCAGTACTTC. It specifies CASSPGQKETQYF.

V gene TRBV7-9 combines with J gene TRBJ1-2, with D perhaps matching TRBD1 (5 bases). CDR1 and CDR2 from the germline V gene are SEHNR and FQNEAQ (reference sequence). Trimming removed 5 bases from V and 2 bases from J, with 9 bases in between. The CDR3 is made up of 13 amino acids. The CDR3 DNA is TGTGCCAGCAGCCTCAGGGCCAACTATGGCTACACCTTC. Protein product: CASSLRANYGYTF.

The rearrangement links TRBV9 to TRBJ2-1, with D perhaps matching TRBD2 (6 bases). This CDR3 has 16 residues. CDR1 is SGDLS and CDR2 is YYNGEE in the germline V gene. V shed 0 bases and J shed 3 bases, with 13 bases lying between them. The CDR3 here is CASSVVSGLFYNEQFF. CDR3 DNA sequence: TGTGCCAGCAGCGTAGTAAGCGGGTTATTCTACAATGAGCAGTTCTTC.

This chain uses TRBV27 with TRBJ2-7; 7 positions agree with TRBD1. Germline V CDR1 and CDR2: MNHEY, SMNVEV (reference sequence). With 6 bases clipped from V and 1 base from J, the junction kept 3 bases outside the gene matches. This CDR3 spans 13 amino acids. The DNA for the CDR3 is TGTGCCAGCAGCCTACAGGGGTCCTACGAGCAGTACTTC. Protein: CASSLQGSYEQYF.